These 13 T cell receptor beta chains originate from one sample sequenced in a study of blood T cell repertoires in COVID-19. The repertoire was sequenced with immunoSEQ multiplex PCR; TCRdb's copy has only in-frame clones and lacks some. The repertoire consists of about 150,000 clones, with about four fifths occurring once and the leading ten covering around 0.62%. The specimen sequenced was peripheral blood. The receptors stem from a man aged 55-75 years with acute or convalescent COVID-19.

This chain's CDR3 is CASSDSTEAGNTIYF. Here the CDR3 DNA reads TGTGCCAGCAGTGACTCGACGGAGGCTGGAAACACCATATATTTT. This chain joins TRBV6-4 and TRBJ1-3; D call uncertain. The CDR3 totals 15 residues. Trimming cost V 0 bases and J 2 bases, with 8 bases left between them. CDR1 is MRHNA, CDR2 SNTAGT, per germline.

The chain joins TRBV19 to TRBJ1-4, with a weak D call TRBD1 (6 bases). Trimming took off 5 bases at V and 8 bases at J, with 18 bases between the two ends. Germline lookup yields CDR1 LNHDA and CDR2 SQIVND (reference sequence). The CDR3 covers 15 residues. CDR3 bases: TGTGCCAGTAGTCCCCCGACAGGAAGGGGCGAAAAACTGTTTTTT. Its protein product is CASSPPTGRGEKLFF.

The chain recombines TRBV19 with TRBJ2-2; no definite D call. CDR1 and CDR2 from the germline V gene are LNHDA and SQIVND (reference sequence). The length of the CDR3 is 14 residues. V shed 3 bases and J shed 1 base, with 6 bases lying between them. The CDR3 loop is CASSMGKNTGELFF. CDR3 sequence (DNA): TGTGCCAGTAGTATGGGCAAGAACACCGGGGAGCTGTTTTTT.

The chain is built from TRBV5-6 and TRBJ2-6; D not resolved. The CDR3 sequence is 19 residues long. The ends were cut back, 2 bases at V and 0 bases at J, with 18 bases in the middle. Germline loops: CDR1 SGHDT, CDR2 YYEEEE. The CDR3: CASSFGSAGIVSGANVLTF. CDR3 bases: TGTGCCAGCAGCTTTGGTTCGGCAGGTATTGTCTCTGGGGCCAACGTCCTGACTTTC. Looking up the rest from reference TRBV5-6 and TRBJ2-6 gives the full variable domain: DAGVTQSPTHLIKTRGQQVTLRCSPKSGHDTVSWYQQALGQGPQFIFQYYEEEERQRGNFPDRFSGHQFPNYSSELNVNALLLGDSALYLCASSFGSAGIVSGANVLTFGAGSRLTVL.

V and J are TRBV5-6 and TRBJ2-6; unclear D gene. The CDR3 runs 16 residues. Germline-derived CDR1 and CDR2 are SGHDT and YYEEEE. The V gene lost 0 bases and the J gene lost 1 base, with 8 bases spanning the gap. CDR3 loop: CASSLAKPSGANVLTF. The CDR3 coding sequence is TGTGCCAGCAGCTTGGCAAAGCCTTCTGGGGCCAACGTCCTGACTTTC.

The chain links TRBV7-6 to TRBJ1-6; a possible D gene is TRBD1 (6 bases). Trimming removed 1 base from V and 0 bases from J, with 7 bases in between. Germline V gene data show CDR1 as SGHVS and CDR2 as FNYEAQ. The CDR3 sequence is 16 residues long. The CDR3 protein is CASSLEGHSYNSPLHF. CDR3 coding DNA: TGTGCCAGCAGCTTAGAGGGACACTCCTATAATTCACCCCTCCACTTT.

The V gene is TRBV5-1, the J gene TRBJ2-5; maybe TRBD2 (6 bases). This CDR3 contains 13 residues. From germline, CDR1 is SGHRS and CDR2 YFSETQ. Trimming left V 4 bases short and J 2 bases short, with 9 bases between. In nucleotides, the CDR3 is TGCGCCAGCAGCCCGGGACTTCAAGAGACCCAGTACTTC. Its translation is CASSPGLQETQYF.

The V and J genes are TRBV5-1 and TRBJ1-4; D remains ambiguous. This CDR3 is built from 15 residues. Looked up from germline, CDR1 is SGHRS and CDR2 is YFSETQ. Trimming took off 0 bases at V and 3 bases at J, with 9 bases between the two ends. The DNA for the CDR3 is TGCGCCAGCAGCTTGGGGTCACAGTCTAATGAAAAACTGTTTTTT. Encoded protein: CASSLGSQSNEKLFF.

The chain uses TRBV10-3 and TRBJ2-7; a weak D match, TRBD1 (6 bases). V was clipped by 11 bases and J by 6 bases, with 14 bases between them. This CDR3 has 11 residues. Germline CDR1 ENHRY, CDR2 SYGVKD. The CDR3 region is CAAAGDSEQYF. CDR3 DNA: TGTGCCGCCGCAGGGGATTCCGAGCAGTACTTC.

The rearrangement joins TRBV2 to TRBJ1-2; D gene uncertain. The CDR3 is made up of 13 amino acids. V was shortened by 7 bases and J by 1 base, with 10 bases between the two germline ends. CDR1 is SNHLY and CDR2 is FYNNEI in the germline V gene. This CDR3 is CASIQDRNYGYTF. The DNA of the CDR3 is TGTGCCAGCATCCAGGATCGTAACTATGGCTACACCTTC.

This sequence joins TRBV28 and TRBJ2-7; a weak D match, TRBD1 (6 bases). V lost 4 bases, J lost 2 bases, and 12 bases lay in between. CDR1 is MDHEN, CDR2 SYDVKM, per germline. CDR3 length: 14 amino acids. The CDR3 nucleotides read TGTGCCAGCAGTTCATACAGGGCACCCTACGAGCAGTACTTC. Protein: CASSSYRAPYEQYF. Looking up the rest from reference TRBV28 and TRBJ2-7 gives the full variable domain: DVKVTQSSRYLVKRTGEKVFLECVQDMDHENMFWYRQDPGLGLRLIYFSYDVKMKEKGDIPEGYSVSREKKERFSLILESASTNQTSMYLCASSSYRAPYEQYFGPGTRLTVT.

This chain uses TRBV28 with TRBJ1-2, with TRBD1 identical over 7 bases. The ends lost 10 bases at V and 0 bases at J; junction bases unmatched: 8. Germline V CDR1 and CDR2: MDHEN, SYDVKM. The CDR3 totals 14 residues. The CDR3 bases are TGTGCCATCCCAGGCAGGGGGTCTAACTATGGCTACACCTTC. Its protein product is CAIPGRGSNYGYTF.

The V and J genes are TRBV10-3 and TRBJ2-7; the D gene is possibly TRBD2 (6 bases). The germline V gene has CDR1 ENHRY and CDR2 SYGVKD. Trimming pared 8 bases from V and 2 bases from J, leaving 13 bases between. The CDR3 sequence is 13 residues long. CDR3 bases: TGTGCCATCGCGAGGGAGGCCCCCTACGAGCAGTACTTC. As protein: CAIAREAPYEQYF.